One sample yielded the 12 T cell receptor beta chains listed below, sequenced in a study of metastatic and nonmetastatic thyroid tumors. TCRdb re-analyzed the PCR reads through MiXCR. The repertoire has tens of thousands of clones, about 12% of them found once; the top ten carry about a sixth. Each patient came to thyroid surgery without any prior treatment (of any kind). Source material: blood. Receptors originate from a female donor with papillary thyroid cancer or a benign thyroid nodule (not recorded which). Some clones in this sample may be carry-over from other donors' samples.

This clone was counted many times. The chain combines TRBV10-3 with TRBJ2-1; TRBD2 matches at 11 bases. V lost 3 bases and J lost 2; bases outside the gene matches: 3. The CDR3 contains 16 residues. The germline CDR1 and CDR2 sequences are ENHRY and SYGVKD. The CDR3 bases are TGTGCCATCAGTGAACTAGCGGGAGTGGCCTACAATGAGCAGTTCTTC. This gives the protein CAISELAGVAYNEQFF.

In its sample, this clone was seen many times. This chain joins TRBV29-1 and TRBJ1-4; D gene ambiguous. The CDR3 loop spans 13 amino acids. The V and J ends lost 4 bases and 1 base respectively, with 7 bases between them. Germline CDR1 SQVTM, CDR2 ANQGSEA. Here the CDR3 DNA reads TGCAGCGTTGTCGAGGGAACTAATGAAAAACTGTTTTTT. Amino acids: CSVVEGTNEKLFF.

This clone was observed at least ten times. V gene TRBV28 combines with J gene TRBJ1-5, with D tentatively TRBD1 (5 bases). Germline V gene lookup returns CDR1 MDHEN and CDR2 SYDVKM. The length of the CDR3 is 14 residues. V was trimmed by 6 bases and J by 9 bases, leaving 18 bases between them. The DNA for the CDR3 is TGTGCCAGCAGCCCACTTTTAGGGGTTTCGCCCCAGCATTTT. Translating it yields CASSPLLGVSPQHF.

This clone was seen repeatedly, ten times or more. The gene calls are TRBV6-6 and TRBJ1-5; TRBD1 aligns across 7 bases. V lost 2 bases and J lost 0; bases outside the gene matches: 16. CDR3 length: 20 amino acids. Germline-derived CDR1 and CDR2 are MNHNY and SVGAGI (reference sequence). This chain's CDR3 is CASSYDRVATGGYSNQPQHF. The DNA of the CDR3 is TGTGCCAGCAGTTACGACAGGGTGGCGACAGGAGGGTATAGCAATCAGCCCCAGCATTTT.

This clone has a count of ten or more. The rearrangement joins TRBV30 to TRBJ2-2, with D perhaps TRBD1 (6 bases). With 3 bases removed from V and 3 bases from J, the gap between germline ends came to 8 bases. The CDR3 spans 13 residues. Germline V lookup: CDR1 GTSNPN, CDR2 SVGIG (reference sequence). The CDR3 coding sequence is TGTGCCTGGAGACAGGGTCACACCGGGGAGCTGTTTTTT. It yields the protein CAWRQGHTGELFF.

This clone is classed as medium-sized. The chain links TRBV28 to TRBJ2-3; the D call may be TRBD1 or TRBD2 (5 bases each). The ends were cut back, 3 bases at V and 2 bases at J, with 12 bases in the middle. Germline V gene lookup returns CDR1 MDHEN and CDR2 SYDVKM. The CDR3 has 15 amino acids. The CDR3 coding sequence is TGTGCCAGCAGTTTCGAGGGGCGCCCCACAGATACGCAGTATTTT. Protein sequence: CASSFEGRPTDTQYF.

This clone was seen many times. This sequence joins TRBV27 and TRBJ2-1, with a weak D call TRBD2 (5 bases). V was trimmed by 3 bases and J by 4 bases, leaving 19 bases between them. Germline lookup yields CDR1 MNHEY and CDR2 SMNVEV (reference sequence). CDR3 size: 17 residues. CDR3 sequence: CASSFGSADLTYNEQFF. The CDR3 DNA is TGTGCCAGCAGTTTTGGGAGCGCCGACCTAACATACAATGAGCAGTTCTTC.

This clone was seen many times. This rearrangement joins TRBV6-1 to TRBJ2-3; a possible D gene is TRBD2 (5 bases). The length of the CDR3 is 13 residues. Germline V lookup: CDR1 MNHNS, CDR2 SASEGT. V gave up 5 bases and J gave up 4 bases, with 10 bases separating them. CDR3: CASSLALADTQYF. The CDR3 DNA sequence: TGTGCCAGCAGTCTAGCTTTGGCAGATACGCAGTATTTT.

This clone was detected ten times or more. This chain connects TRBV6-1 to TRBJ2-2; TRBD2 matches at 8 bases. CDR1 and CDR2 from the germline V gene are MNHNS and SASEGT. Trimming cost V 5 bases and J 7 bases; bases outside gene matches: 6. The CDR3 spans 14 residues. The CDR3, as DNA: TGTGCCAGCAGTTCCGGGACTAGTGTCGGGGAGCTGTTTTTT. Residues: CASSSGTSVGELFF.

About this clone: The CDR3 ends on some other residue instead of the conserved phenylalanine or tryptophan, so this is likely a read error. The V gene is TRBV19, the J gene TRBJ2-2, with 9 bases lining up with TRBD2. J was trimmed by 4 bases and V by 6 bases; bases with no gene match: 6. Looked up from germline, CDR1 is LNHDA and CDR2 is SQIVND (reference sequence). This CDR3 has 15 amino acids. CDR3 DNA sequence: TGTGCCAGTAGCCCGGCACTAGCGGGCACCGGGGAGCTGTTTTGT. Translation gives CASSPALAGTGELFC.

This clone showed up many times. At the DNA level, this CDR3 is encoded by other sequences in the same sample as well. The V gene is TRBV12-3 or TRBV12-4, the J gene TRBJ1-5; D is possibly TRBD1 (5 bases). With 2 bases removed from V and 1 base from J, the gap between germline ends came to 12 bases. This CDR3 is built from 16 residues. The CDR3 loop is CASSLFGAGSNQPQHF. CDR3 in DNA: TGTGCCAGCAGTTTATTCGGGGCTGGGAGCAATCAGCCCCAGCATTTT.

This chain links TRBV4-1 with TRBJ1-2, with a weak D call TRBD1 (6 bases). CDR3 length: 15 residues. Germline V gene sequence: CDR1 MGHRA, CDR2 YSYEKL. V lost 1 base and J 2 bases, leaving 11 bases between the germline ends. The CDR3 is CASSQAGDLNYGYTF. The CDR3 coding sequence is TGCGCCAGCAGCCAAGCAGGGGATCTAAACTATGGCTACACCTTC.